These T cell receptor beta chains were read from a single sample in a study of blood T cell repertoires in COVID-19. Sequenced by immunoSEQ multiplex PCR; TCRdb stores in-frame clones only, minus some. This table holds some 220,000 clones, over 80% found once. Source material: peripheral blood. These receptors came from a woman younger than 45 with COVID-19, enrolled during active disease. The CDR3 runs from the conserved cysteine through the conserved F or W. A D gene is named only where the DNA matches it firmly.

j_gene | v_gene | d_gene | CDR3aa
TRBJ1-1 | TRBV7-8 | TRBD1 | CASSSQTGDSEAFF
TRBJ2-7 | TRBV3-1/TRBV3-2 | . | CASSQEGLASEQYF
TRBJ2-7 | TRBV19 | TRBD1 | CASSPGTGGSYEQYF
TRBJ1-5 | TRBV19 | . | CASRTDRINQPQHF
TRBJ2-3 | TRBV10-2 | TRBD2 | CASSVERGNTDTQYF
TRBJ2-4 | TRBV6-5 | . | CASSYGRSNDQYF
TRBJ1-1 | TRBV5-6 | . | CASSLGSASTEAFF
TRBJ2-5 | TRBV5-1 | . | CASSQIDRRETQYF
TRBJ2-1 | TRBV6-2/TRBV6-3 | TRBD2 | CASSSIAGVSNEQFF
TRBJ1-2 | TRBV6-5 | TRBD1 | CASSYVTGGLYGYTF
TRBJ2-3 | TRBV27 | . | CASSNRVWDTQYF
TRBJ1-5 | TRBV19 | . | CASSIREGAGQPQHF